This TCR beta chain came from a study of identical twins. A single record per CDR3 protein comes from TCRdb applying MiXCR to the 5' RACE reads. The sample gives around 230,000 distinct CDR3 sequences, 6.5% of which show up once; about 14% is in the top ten. The donor group consisted entirely of healthy Caucasians. As regards this clonotype: No antigen is known for it.

The study's findings and limits: Twins' surplus sharing was weaker for beta out-of-frame sequences.

The CDR3 spans 13 residues. V was pared by 0 bases and J by 6 bases, with 9 bases between. Germline CDR1 KGHSY, CDR2 FQNENV. This same sample was also taken into another study, of T cells expressing NK-cell markers. That source notes: Dominant NKG2C+ clonotypes made up about 1.0-7.0% of CD8+ T cells in several donors. Uncertainty persisted over the HCMV specificity of expanded NKG2C+ T cell clones.

The sample taken for sequencing was CD8+ T cells sorted from blood. The clonotype was recovered from a young woman in good health. V usage is TRBV16 and J usage is TRBJ2-7; D is uncertain. The CDR3 DNA reads as TGTGCCAGCAGCCAATCATCGGTTGGCGAGCAGTACTTC. Translating it yields CASSQSSVGEQYF.